The 17 T cell receptor beta chains given below trace back to one sample, sequenced in a study of cytomegalovirus exposure and HLA in healthy donors. 13 Jbeta primers and 60 Vbeta primers were used for the PCR. Sequencing was performed with immunoSEQ multiplex PCR; in TCRdb, only in-frame clones are kept and a portion is missing. The sample contains about 130,000 clones, around 8.5% of which appear only once. Specimen: PBMCs. The receptors were sampled from a man aged 40-49 years in good health and CMV-seronegative.

The rearrangement uses TRBV7-9 and TRBJ1-2, with D unresolved. Germline lookup yields CDR1 SEHNR and CDR2 FQNEAQ (reference sequence). Trimming removed 2 bases from V and 6 bases from J, with 4 bases in between. The CDR3 is 11 amino acids. Written as DNA, the CDR3 is TGTGCCAGCAGCTTACAGGATGGCTACACCTTC. Encoded protein: CASSLQDGYTF.

This clone appeared a few times. This chain joins TRBV6-6 and TRBJ1-1; D gene ambiguous. CDR1 is MNHNY, CDR2 SVGAGI, per germline (reference sequence). Trimming took off 7 bases at V and 4 bases at J, with 10 bases between the two ends. The CDR3 is 12 residues long. CDR3 amino acids: CASTPSGTEAFF. DNA for the CDR3: TGTGCCAGCACCCCGTCGGGCACTGAAGCTTTCTTT.

This clone was seen more than once but under ten times. This rearrangement joins TRBV30 to TRBJ2-1, with TRBD2 matching over 8 bases. The CDR3 is 15 amino acids. Trimming cost V 0 bases and J 6 bases; bases outside gene matches: 7. Germline V gene lookup returns CDR1 GTSNPN and CDR2 SVGIG (reference sequence). CDR3 sequence: CAWSVFAGGTNEQFF. For the CDR3, the DNA is TGTGCCTGGAGTGTATTTGCGGGGGGTACCAATGAGCAGTTCTTC. Variable domain in full (rest from reference TRBV30 and TRBJ2-1): SQTIHQWPATLVQPVGSPLSLECTVEGTSNPNLYWYRQAAGRGLQLLFYSVGIGQISSEVPQNLSASRPQDRQFILSSKKLLLSDSGFYLCAWSVFAGGTNEQFFGPGTRLTVL.

This chain joins TRBV5-8 and TRBJ2-7, with TRBD2 matching 14 bases. The germline V gene encodes CDR1 SGHTS and CDR2 YDEGEE. The junction had 6 bases not matched to a gene; V was cut back by 4 bases and J by 3 bases. The CDR3 has 16 residues. The CDR3 DNA follows: TGTGCCAGCAGCCTTCGACTAGCGGGGGGGAACTACGAGCAGTACTTC. As protein: CASSLRLAGGNYEQYF.

CDR3 in DNA: TGTGCCAGCAGTGTCCGGAGGGGCTCTACAGATACGCAGTATTTT. Translation: CASSVRRGSTDTQYF. The rearrangement links TRBV6-6 to TRBJ2-3; D might be TRBD2 (6 bases). This CDR3 is 15 amino acids long. V was trimmed by 5 bases and J by 3 bases, leaving 15 bases between them. Germline CDR1 MNHNY, CDR2 SVGAGI (reference sequence).

V is TRBV2 and J is TRBJ1-4; D gene ambiguous. V shed 0 bases and J shed 8 bases, with 13 bases lying between them. Looked up from germline, CDR1 is SNHLY and CDR2 is FYNNEI. The CDR3 consists of 15 residues. The CDR3 coding sequence is TGTGCCAGCAGTGAAGCCCTATCGGGGTACGAAAAACTGTTTTTT. Translating it yields CASSEALSGYEKLFF.

A few counts support this clone. This chain connects TRBV6-5 to TRBJ2-2; no clear D. CDR1 is MNHEY and CDR2 is SVGAGI in the germline V gene. CDR3 length equals 13 residues. V lost 2 bases to trimming and J lost 4 bases, with 5 bases between them. The CDR3: CASSYLGTGELFF. CDR3 DNA sequence: TGTGCCAGCAGTTACCTCGGCACCGGGGAGCTGTTTTTT.

V usage is TRBV6-1 and J usage is TRBJ1-4; TRBD1 matches 11 bases. V gave up 6 bases and J gave up 5 bases; unmatched junction bases: 2. Germline-derived CDR1 and CDR2 are MNHNS and SASEGT. This CDR3 is 14 amino acids long. The CDR3 nucleotides read TGTGCCAGCAGCGGGACAGGGGGAAATGAAAAACTGTTTTTT. It translates to CASSGTGGNEKLFF.

Notes on this clone: At one boundary the junction diverges from the germline segment, which might be a read error. J is TRBJ2-5 and V is TRBV7-9; 8 positions agree with TRBD2. Germline values: CDR1 SEHNR, CDR2 FQNEAQ (reference sequence). This CDR3 region has 16 residues. Written as DNA, the CDR3 is TGTGCCAGCAGCTTAGGTCTAGCGGGTCCCCAAGAGAACCAGTACTTC. Translated, it gives CASSLGLAGPQENQYF. Complete variable domain (other parts from reference TRBV7-9 and TRBJ2-5): DTGVSQNPRHKITKRGQNVTFRCDPISEHNRLYWYRQTLGQGPEFLTYFQNEAQLEKSRLLSDRFSAERPKGSFSTLEIQRTEQGDSAMYLCASSLGLAGPQENQYFGPGTRLLVL.

The chain carries TRBV19 and TRBJ2-7, with D possibly matching TRBD2 (7 bases). The V and J ends lost 5 bases and 4 bases respectively, with 12 bases between them. Germline V gene data show CDR1 as LNHDA and CDR2 as SQIVND (reference sequence). This CDR3 region has 13 residues. The CDR3 spells CASSGGGPYEQYF. CDR3 DNA sequence: TGTGCCAGTAGTGGCGGGGGCCCTTACGAGCAGTACTTC.

This chain uses TRBV6-5 with TRBJ2-3, with TRBD2 matching 7 bases. V lost 0 bases, J lost 5 bases, and 2 bases stayed unmatched. There are 14 residues in the CDR3. Germline CDR1 reads MNHEY; CDR2 reads SVGAGI. The CDR3 region is CASSYSREGDTQYF. Written as DNA, the CDR3 is TGTGCCAGCAGTTACTCGAGGGAGGGAGATACGCAGTATTTT.

Only a few counts were recorded for this clone. CDR3 sequence (DNA): TGTGCCAGCAGGTCTACAGGGGCCGAGCAGTTCTTC. Translation gives CASRSTGAEQFF. This sequence joins TRBV5-8 and TRBJ2-1; 7 bases line up with TRBD1. Trimming removed 5 bases from V and 10 bases from J; junction bases left unmatched: 6. The V gene's germline CDR1 is SGHTS and CDR2 YDEGEE. This CDR3 is built from 12 residues.

The chain uses TRBV6-1 and TRBJ2-3; TRBD1 might be the D (5 bases). Deletions cut 1 base from V and 2 bases from J, with 13 bases between. The CDR3 covers 16 residues. Germline lookup yields CDR1 MNHNS and CDR2 SASEGT. The CDR3 bases are TGTGCCAGCAGTGAAGAAGGGGAACAGACCACAGATACGCAGTATTTT. Translation gives CASSEEGEQTTDTQYF.

This clone was observed a few times. This rearrangement joins TRBV6-6 to TRBJ2-7; perhaps TRBD2 as D (5 bases). Trimming left V 6 bases short and J 0 bases short, with 9 bases between. Germline V CDR1 and CDR2: MNHNY, SVGAGI (reference sequence). The CDR3 has 13 amino acids. The CDR3: CASSPGDSYEQYF. The CDR3 nucleotides read TGTGCCAGCAGCCCCGGGGACTCCTACGAGCAGTACTTC.

The V and J genes are TRBV10-2 and TRBJ1-1, with D hard to call. The CDR3 consists of 14 residues. V shed 5 bases and J shed 5 bases, with 15 bases lying between them. CDR1 is WSHSY, CDR2 SAAADI, per germline. The CDR3 DNA sequence: TGCGCCAGCAGTCTGGAGGCTTTAGGGACTGAAGCTTTCTTT. It codes for CASSLEALGTEAFF.

This clone was counted a few times. This chain uses TRBV14 with TRBJ1-2, with 8 nucleotides matching TRBD1. The germline gives CDR1 SGHDN, CDR2 FVKESK. J was trimmed by 4 bases and V by 4 bases; bases with no gene match: 11. The CDR3 spans 16 residues. CDR3 sequence: CASSPGQGRVIYGYTF. Here the CDR3 DNA reads TGTGCCAGCAGCCCTGGACAGGGAAGAGTGATCTATGGCTACACCTTC.

This clone appeared a few times. This chain links TRBV7-2 with TRBJ2-7; D gene unclear. CDR1 is SGHTA and CDR2 is FQGNSA in the germline V gene. The CDR3 extends over 14 amino acids. Trimming shortened V by 1 base and J by 2 bases, and 9 bases separated the two germline ends. The CDR3 here is CASSLDIQTYEQYF. In DNA form, the CDR3 reads TGTGCCAGCAGCTTAGATATACAGACCTACGAGCAGTACTTC.